Shown below are 7 T cell receptor beta chains from a single sample sequenced in a study of shared clonotypes between healthy human individuals. The table came from immunoSEQ multiplex PCR; TCRdb's copy has only in-frame clones and leaves some out. The top ten hold about 0.39% of the sample, which has millions of clones, 85% to 95% seen once. What was sequenced was naive CD4+ T cells from PBMCs. This sample's subset: CD45RA+ positively selected. These receptors all come from a man aged 18 to 29 in good health. Some clones in this sample may be carry-over from other donors' samples.

The chain joins TRBV6-1 to TRBJ1-3; D may be TRBD1 (5 bases). V was shortened by 6 bases and J by 0 bases, with 12 bases between the two germline ends. Germline CDR1 and CDR2: MNHNS and SASEGT. This CDR3 region has 15 residues. The CDR3 region has the DNA TGTGCCAGCAGCTTCGGGAGGGGCTCTGGAAACACCATATATTTT. Translated: CASSFGRGSGNTIYF.

This chain joins TRBV21-1 and TRBJ1-5. TRBV21-1 is assigned pseudogene status. The CDR3 length is 14 residues. The CDR3 spells CASNSLGGHQPQHF. CDR3 in DNA: TGTGCCAGCAACTCCCTGGGGGGCCATCAGCCCCAGCATTTT.

The chain's CDR3 is CASSSLTGGARETQYF. The CDR3 DNA follows: TGTGCCAGCAGTTCCCTGACAGGGGGGGCCCGGGAGACCCAGTACTTC. The genes are TRBV28 and TRBJ2-5; 9 nucleotides line up with TRBD1. V was clipped by 4 bases and J by 5 bases; unmatched bases: 11. Germline-derived CDR1 and CDR2 are MDHEN and SYDVKM. There are 16 residues in the CDR3. The complete variable domain, with remaining parts taken from reference TRBV28 and TRBJ2-5, reads DVKVTQSSRYLVKRTGEKVFLECVQDMDHENMFWYRQDPGLGLRLIYFSYDVKMKEKGDIPEGYSVSREKKERFSLILESASTNQTSMYLCASSSLTGGARETQYFGPGTRLLVL.

V gene TRBV28 combines with J gene TRBJ1-5; 7 positions agree with TRBD1. With 3 bases clipped from V and 8 bases from J, the junction kept 10 bases outside the gene matches. CDR1 is MDHEN, CDR2 SYDVKM, per germline. The CDR3 runs to 15 residues. The CDR3 is CASSFADRSVEPQHF. The CDR3 DNA follows: TGTGCCAGCAGTTTCGCGGACAGGTCTGTAGAGCCCCAGCATTTT.

V and J are TRBV11-2 and TRBJ1-4, with TRBD1 matching over 8 bases. This CDR3 spans 16 amino acids. V lost 4 bases and J lost 8; bases outside the gene matches: 12. Germline V CDR1 and CDR2: SGHAT, FQNNGV. The CDR3 DNA reads TGTGCCAGCAGCTCTGAAAATCCGGACAGGGACGAAAAACTGTTTTTT. Translation gives CASSSENPDRDEKLFF.

The chain carries TRBV27 and TRBJ1-2; D is possibly TRBD1 (5 bases). There are 15 residues in the CDR3. Germline CDR1 is MNHEY and CDR2 is SMNVEV (reference sequence). Trimming cost V 0 bases and J 7 bases, with 15 bases left between them. The DNA for the CDR3 is TGTGCCAGCAGTTTATCGGGTGGTGGGGCGGGTGGCTACACCTTC. Translated: CASSLSGGGAGGYTF.

Here the CDR3 reads CASSTWTRNTGELFF. CDR3 coding DNA: TGTGCCAGCAGCACCTGGACTAGGAACACCGGGGAGCTGTTTTTT. The V gene is TRBV21-1, the J gene TRBJ2-2; the table calls TRBD2, which could not be checked here. TRBV21-1 represents a pseudogene. The CDR3 is 15 residues long.